Below, 5 T cell receptor beta chains from the same sample are listed, as sequenced in a study of T cell responses to AZD1222 COVID-19 vaccine. The repertoire was sequenced with immunoSEQ multiplex PCR; TCRdb's copy has only in-frame clones and lacks some. The data hold around 70,000 clones, with about nine tenths observed a single time. The sample in question was peripheral blood, obtained on day 0 of AZD1222 vaccination. These receptors came from an adult in good health.

There are a few counts of this clone. The V gene is TRBV11-2, the J gene TRBJ2-1; 9 positions match TRBD1. Looked up from germline, CDR1 is SGHAT and CDR2 is FQNNGV. The CDR3 contains 16 residues. Trimming removed 5 bases from V and 2 bases from J; junction bases left unmatched: 7. The CDR3 DNA follows: TGTGCCAGCAGCACCTACAGGGGGCGCGCCTACAATGAGCAGTTCTTC. This translates into CASSTYRGRAYNEQFF.

V is TRBV2 and J is TRBJ1-2; D gene uncertain. Germline V gene sequence: CDR1 SNHLY, CDR2 FYNNEI. The V and J ends lost 8 bases and 0 bases respectively, with 7 bases between them. This CDR3 has 12 amino acids. The CDR3 DNA sequence: TGTGCCAGCGCGGCTACTAACTATGGCTACACCTTC. This codes for CASAATNYGYTF.

The CDR3 sequence is CASSRLAGYYEQYF. CDR3 nucleotide sequence: TGTGCCAGCAGCCGACTAGCGGGGTACTACGAGCAGTACTTC. The rearrangement links TRBV6-2 or TRBV6-3 to TRBJ2-7; 11 nucleotides match TRBD2. Germline loops: CDR1 MNHEY, CDR2 SVGEGT. The CDR3 sequence is 14 residues long. V dropped 6 bases and J dropped 3; count of bases not matched to a gene: 4.

The chain uses TRBV7-2 and TRBJ2-3; weak D call: TRBD2 (6 bases). This CDR3 spans 15 amino acids. With 2 bases removed from V and 1 base from J, the gap between germline ends came to 10 bases. Per the germline V gene, CDR1 is SGHTA and CDR2 is FQGNSA. CDR3 sequence reads: CASSLRGSGTDTQYF. The CDR3, as DNA: TGTGCCAGCAGCTTACGGGGGTCAGGCACAGATACGCAGTATTTT.

The chain is built from TRBV19 and TRBJ1-5; D is uncertain. This CDR3 comprises 14 residues. Trimming removed 1 base from V and 3 bases from J, with 7 bases in between. Germline values: CDR1 LNHDA, CDR2 SQIVND (reference sequence). The DNA for the CDR3 is TGTGCCAGTAGTATAGGCAGGTACAATCAGCCCCAGCATTTT. Its translation: CASSIGRYNQPQHF.